These 23 T cell receptor beta chains came from one sample sequenced in a study of cytomegalovirus exposure and HLA in healthy donors. 60 Vbeta and 13 Jbeta primers were used in PCR. Libraries were prepared by immunoSEQ multiplex PCR; TCRdb keeps only in-frame clonotypes and omits some of them. This table holds about 68,000 clones, 80% to 90% found once. Sequencing was done on a sample of PBMCs. These receptors came from a human donor in good health.

This chain uses TRBV30 with TRBJ1-2; D possibly corresponds to TRBD1 (5 bases). Trimming shortened V by 5 bases and J by 6 bases, and 16 bases separated the two germline ends. The germline CDR1 and CDR2 sequences are GTSNPN and SVGIG (reference sequence). This CDR3 comprises 13 residues. The CDR3: CAWQAQGGHGYTF. DNA for the CDR3: TGTGCCTGGCAGGCCCAGGGAGGGCATGGCTACACCTTC.

The rearrangement links TRBV5-1 to TRBJ2-7, with D perhaps TRBD1 (6 bases). Trimming took 5 bases from V and 3 from J, leaving 12 bases between them. The CDR3 has 13 residues. The V gene's germline CDR1 is SGHRS and CDR2 YFSETQ. The CDR3 DNA is TGCGCCAGCAGTTATGCACAGGGCTACGAGCAGTACTTC. It codes for CASSYAQGYEQYF.

The CDR3 is CASSLAYDRANEQYF. The CDR3 region has the DNA TGTGCCAGCAGCTTAGCGTACGACAGGGCTAACGAGCAGTACTTC. J is TRBJ2-7 and V is TRBV11-2, with 7 positions matching TRBD1. Germline V gene sequence: CDR1 SGHAT, CDR2 FQNNGV. Trimming removed 1 base from V and 5 bases from J; junction bases left unmatched: 8. The CDR3 loop spans 15 amino acids.

CDR3 DNA: TGTGCCAGCAGCCCGGACAGCTTCGCGGAAAAACTGTTTTTT. Encoded protein: CASSPDSFAEKLFF. The rearrangement links TRBV7-9 to TRBJ1-4; D possibly corresponds to TRBD1 (6 bases). V was shortened by 5 bases and J by 8 bases, with 15 bases between the two germline ends. The CDR3 totals 14 residues. Per the germline V gene, CDR1 is SEHNR and CDR2 is FQNEAQ (reference sequence).

This clone turned up a few times. The rearrangement uses TRBV5-5 and TRBJ2-1, with D perhaps TRBD2 (6 bases). The CDR3 length is 15 residues. Germline-derived CDR1 and CDR2 are SGHKS and YYEKEE (reference sequence). Trimming shortened V by 2 bases and J by 4 bases, and 13 bases separated the two germline ends. CDR3 residues: CASSFFGGTYNEQFF. Written as DNA, the CDR3 is TGTGCCAGCAGCTTTTTCGGGGGTACTTACAATGAGCAGTTCTTC.

This clone was picked up one time. This CDR3 reads CASSERSDRGNIQYF. The DNA of the CDR3 is TGTGCCAGCAGTGAAAGGTCGGATCGGGGGAACATTCAGTACTTC. This chain joins TRBV2 and TRBJ2-4, with TRBD2 as a possible D gene (6 bases). The germline V gene has CDR1 SNHLY and CDR2 FYNNEI. CDR3 length equals 15 residues. V dropped 2 bases and J dropped 7 bases, with 15 bases sitting between them.

V and J are TRBV12-5 and TRBJ2-2; 9 bases align to TRBD1. This CDR3 has 14 residues. From germline, CDR1 is LGHNT and CDR2 FRNRAP. V dropped 3 bases and J dropped 7; count of bases not matched to a gene: 3. The chain's CDR3 is CASGFGTGYGELFF. For the CDR3, the DNA is TGTGCTAGTGGTTTCGGGACAGGGTACGGGGAGCTGTTTTTT.

CDR3 residues: CASRETGRTEVAGNTIYF. CDR3 in DNA: TGCGCCAGCAGGGAGACAGGAAGAACTGAAGTCGCTGGAAACACCATATATTTT. The chain recombines TRBV10-2 with TRBJ1-3; a weak D match, TRBD1 (6 bases). Looked up from germline, CDR1 is WSHSY and CDR2 is SAAADI. There are 18 residues in the CDR3. V dropped 6 bases and J dropped 2 bases, with 23 bases sitting between them.

CDR3 bases: TGCGCCAGCAGCCTCGGGACAGGGTCCTACGAGCAGTACTTC. Protein: CASSLGTGSYEQYF. The V and J genes are TRBV4-3 and TRBJ2-7; 9 bases agree with TRBD1. CDR3 length: 14 amino acids. The V and J ends lost 4 bases and 1 base, in that order; junction bases with no gene match: 2. Germline V gene sequence: CDR1 LGHNA, CDR2 YSLEER.

The chain links TRBV7-2 to TRBJ2-7, with D possibly being TRBD2 (6 bases). V was pared by 1 base and J by 3 bases, with 16 bases between. This CDR3 contains 16 residues. Germline assignment: CDR1 SGHTA and CDR2 FQGNSA. CDR3: CASSLEIGDSHYEQYF. The CDR3 bases are TGTGCCAGCAGCTTAGAGATTGGGGACTCCCACTACGAGCAGTACTTC.

The V gene is TRBV4-3, the J gene TRBJ2-5; 12 nucleotides agree with TRBD1. The germline gives CDR1 LGHNA, CDR2 YSLEER. The CDR3 covers 16 residues. With V trimmed by 0 bases and J by 4 bases, 3 bases remained unmatched. The CDR3 DNA reads as TGCGCCAGCAGCCAAGAGGGGACAGGGGGCCGAGAGACCCAGTACTTC. It encodes CASSQEGTGGRETQYF.

This clone was observed a handful of times. The J gene is TRBJ2-6, the V gene TRBV28; D is possibly TRBD1 (5 bases). The CDR3 has 15 residues. Trimming stripped 6 bases from V and 0 bases from J, with 9 bases between. Per the germline V gene, CDR1 is MDHEN and CDR2 is SYDVKM. This CDR3 reads CASSRQISGANVLTF. CDR3 bases: TGTGCCAGCAGCCGACAGATCTCTGGGGCCAACGTCCTGACTTTC.

This chain uses TRBV19 with TRBJ2-7, with 8 bases lining up with TRBD1. CDR3 length: 13 residues. The junction had 0 bases not matched to a gene; V was cut back by 3 bases and J by 2 bases. In germline, CDR1 is LNHDA, CDR2 SQIVND (reference sequence). The CDR3 loop reads CASSMTGAYEQYF. The CDR3 nucleotides read TGTGCCAGTAGTATGACAGGGGCCTACGAGCAGTACTTC. Full variable domain (rest looked up from reference TRBV19 and TRBJ2-7): DGGITQSPKYLFRKEGQNVTLSCEQNLNHDAMYWYRQDPGQGLRLIYYSQIVNDFQKGDIAEGYSVSREKKESFPLTVTSAQKNPTAFYLCASSMTGAYEQYFGPGTRLTVT.

The rearrangement joins TRBV18 to TRBJ2-7, with a tentative D call TRBD2 (7 bases). CDR3 length equals 17 residues. Deletions cut 1 base from V and 0 bases from J, with 16 bases between. Germline V lookup: CDR1 KGHSH, CDR2 LQKENI. The CDR3 here is CASSPRAGGDTSYEQYF. CDR3 nucleotide sequence: TGTGCCAGCTCACCACGGGCTGGGGGGGACACCTCCTACGAGCAGTACTTC.

The gene calls are TRBV18 and TRBJ1-3; 10 bases are shared with TRBD1. Trimming cost V 3 bases and J 0 bases; bases outside gene matches: 14. The CDR3 runs 20 residues. Germline assignment: CDR1 KGHSH and CDR2 LQKENI. In DNA, the CDR3 is TGTGCCAGCTCACCCCTTGTCCCGGGACAGGGGCCGTCCTCTGGAAACACCATATATTTT. This codes for CASSPLVPGQGPSSGNTIYF.

This chain uses TRBV4-3 with TRBJ2-1; 8 nucleotides line up with TRBD2. The ends lost 5 bases at V and 3 bases at J; junction bases unmatched: 9. CDR1 and CDR2 from the germline V gene are LGHNA and YSLEER. The CDR3 length is 16 residues. DNA for the CDR3: TGCGCCAGCAGCTACAGGACTAGCCGGGTCTACAATGAGCAGTTCTTC. Protein: CASSYRTSRVYNEQFF.

The V call is TRBV27, the J call TRBJ2-7; possible D gene TRBD2, 5 bases. The CDR3 is 14 amino acids. Trimming pared 5 bases from V and 2 bases from J, leaving 13 bases between. Germline loops: CDR1 MNHEY, CDR2 SMNVEV (reference sequence). CDR3 sequence: CASSPGLAAYEQYF. DNA for the CDR3: TGTGCCAGCAGTCCCGGACTGGCTGCCTACGAGCAGTACTTC.

This clone came up once. J is TRBJ1-2 and V is TRBV6-5, with D unclear. The CDR3 sequence is 12 residues long. Germline CDR1 reads MNHEY; CDR2 reads SVGAGI. The germline V and J ends were trimmed by 2 bases and 2 bases, with 3 bases remaining between them. The CDR3 nucleotides are TGTGCCAGCAGTTACCAAAACTATGGCTACACCTTC. As protein: CASSYQNYGYTF.

V gene TRBV10-3 combines with J gene TRBJ2-1; 7 bases agree with TRBD2. The CDR3 totals 16 residues. CDR1 is ENHRY, CDR2 SYGVKD, per germline. The V and J ends lost 6 bases and 6 bases, in that order; junction bases with no gene match: 14. In DNA form, the CDR3 reads TGTGCCATCAGCGCGAGTTCGAGCGGGGAAGGCAATGAGCAGTTCTTC. This encodes CAISASSSGEGNEQFF.

This clone appeared a single time. The CDR3 spells CAMSGTGGAYGYTF. The CDR3 nucleotides are TGTGCCATGTCGGGGACAGGGGGGGCCTATGGCTACACCTTC. V usage is TRBV10-3 and J usage is TRBJ1-2; 11 bases map to TRBD1. Germline CDR1 and CDR2: ENHRY and SYGVKD. This CDR3 contains 14 residues. The V gene end was trimmed by 9 bases and the J gene end by 4 bases; junction bases not matched to a gene: 7.

V gene TRBV7-8 combines with J gene TRBJ1-6; 10 bases match TRBD1. J lost 10 bases, V lost 5 bases, and 8 bases had no gene match. CDR3 size: 15 residues. Germline V lookup: CDR1 SGHVS, CDR2 FQNEAQ. CDR3 sequence (DNA): TGTGCCAGCAGCGGAGGGACAGGGGTTGGATCACCCCTCCACTTT. Translating it yields CASSGGTGVGSPLHF.

In this sample, this clone turned up once. The V call is TRBV5-5, the J call TRBJ2-5, with 10 positions matching TRBD1. CDR1 SGHKS and CDR2 YYEKEE come from the germline V gene (reference sequence). The CDR3 is 16 residues long. The trim removed 3 bases at V and 3 bases at J, leaving 8 bases unmatched. The CDR3 nucleotides read TGTGCCAGCAGCTGGGGCGCGGGACAGGGGAAAGAGACCCAGTACTTC. Its protein is CASSWGAGQGKETQYF.

The rearrangement uses TRBV11-2 and TRBJ2-1, with 8 bases matching TRBD1. V shed 0 bases, J shed 10 bases, and the junction held 11 bases outside the gene matches. Per germline, CDR1 SGHAT and CDR2 FQNNGV. CDR3 length equals 16 residues. The CDR3 region is CASSLEFQGAVGEQFF. In nucleotides, the CDR3 is TGTGCCAGCAGCTTAGAGTTTCAGGGGGCGGTGGGAGAGCAGTTCTTC.